This is a list of T cell receptor beta chains from one sample in a study of a mutant IDH1 vaccine in newly diagnosed glioma. TCRdb's copy holds only in-frame clones and misses some; the assay was immunoSEQ multiplex PCR. Here the sample spans under 150,000 clones, about 90% being singletons. No antigens are known for them. The specimen comprised PBMCs, sampled from a glioma patient whose treatment included an IDH1 peptide vaccine. The origin of the receptors is a woman aged 50 to 60 with glioma. Both conserved end residues are part of each CDR3. Each record gives: V gene, J gene, D gene, clone size, CDR3 DNA, CDR3 protein. D genes are given only for firm matches. The size of a clone is reported for some rows only, either as once, few or many, or as a class for expanded clones.

V: TRBV28; J: TRBJ2-7; D: TRBD2; size: once; DNA: TGTGCCAGCAGTTTAGAGGGGAGGGCGGGCTACGAGCAGTACTTC; CDR3: CASSLEGRAGYEQYF
V: TRBV19; J: TRBJ1-6; D: -; size: -; DNA: TGTGCCAGTAGAAGAGATAGCGATAATTCACCCCTCCACTTT; CDR3: CASRRDSDNSPLHF
V: TRBV11-3; J: TRBJ2-1; D: TRBD1; size: -; DNA: TGTGCCAGCAGCTTAGGTATGTCGGGACAGGGGGCGATCGATGAGCAGTTCTTC; CDR3: CASSLGMSGQGAIDEQFF
V: TRBV9; J: TRBJ1-3; D: -; size: -; DNA: TGTGCCAGCAGCGTAGACAGGAAGGGCAACACCATATATTTT; CDR3: CASSVDRKGNTIYF
V: TRBV19; J: TRBJ2-1; D: TRBD2; size: -; DNA: TGTGCCAGTACGAGGGGTCGGCTAGCGGGAGGGCCGTTAGATGAGCAGTTCTTC; CDR3: CASTRGRLAGGPLDEQFF
V: TRBV28; J: TRBJ2-4; D: -; size: -; DNA: TGTGCCAGCAGTCCACAGGTAGCCGGGAACATTCAGTACTTC; CDR3: CASSPQVAGNIQYF
V: TRBV6-5; J: TRBJ1-1; D: TRBD1; size: once; DNA: TGTGCCAGCAGTGGACAGGGGGCTTGGACTGAAGCTTTCTTT; CDR3: CASSGQGAWTEAFF
V: TRBV7-3; J: TRBJ1-1; D: TRBD1; size: -; DNA: TGTGCCAGCAGCTCTTTTCCTCGGACAGGGGACACTGAAGCTTTCTTT; CDR3: CASSSFPRTGDTEAFF
V: TRBV28; J: TRBJ1-2; D: -; size: -; DNA: TGTGCCAGCAAATACAGGGAAGGCTACACCTTC; CDR3: CASKYREGYTF
V: TRBV28; J: TRBJ1-1; D: TRBD1; size: -; DNA: TGTGCCAGCAGTTTCCGGACAGGGTGGACTGAAGCTTTCTTT; CDR3: CASSFRTGWTEAFF
V: TRBV6-4; J: TRBJ2-5; D: -; size: -; DNA: TGTGCCAGCACCGATGGCAGGGCCCAAGAGACCCAGTACTTC; CDR3: CASTDGRAQETQYF
V: TRBV7-9; J: TRBJ1-1; D: TRBD1; size: -; DNA: TGTGCCAGCAGCCGACAGGGAGACACTGAAGCTTTCTTT; CDR3: CASSRQGDTEAFF
V: TRBV2; J: TRBJ1-5; D: TRBD1; size: -; DNA: TGTGCCAGCCGGGACAGGGGGGATCAGCCCCAGCATTTT; CDR3: CASRDRGDQPQHF
V: TRBV7-2; J: TRBJ2-3; D: TRBD2; size: -; DNA: TGTGCCAGCAATCCTAGCGGCTCCCGCACAGATACGCAGTATTTT; CDR3: CASNPSGSRTDTQYF
V: TRBV7-9; J: TRBJ2-7; D: -; size: -; DNA: TGTGCCAGCAGCCCGCGGGGTACTCCCTACGAGCAGTACTTC; CDR3: CASSPRGTPYEQYF
V: TRBV19; J: TRBJ2-5; D: -; size: -; DNA: TGTGCCAGTAGTATAGGGGGCCTCCAAGAGACCCAGTACTTC; CDR3: CASSIGGLQETQYF
V: TRBV29-1; J: TRBJ2-7; D: -; size: -; DNA: TGCAGCGTTGAGGGACGCTACGAGCAGTACTTC; CDR3: CSVEGRYEQYF
V: TRBV5-1; J: TRBJ2-7; D: TRBD2; size: few; DNA: TGCGCCAGCAGCCTGGGCCCAGCGGGAGGGTCCTACGAGCAGTACTTC; CDR3: CASSLGPAGGSYEQYF
V: TRBV6-5; J: TRBJ1-2; D: -; size: -; DNA: TGTGCCAGCAGTTACGGGGGGACTTCGGACTATGGCTACACCTTC; CDR3: CASSYGGTSDYGYTF
V: TRBV11-3; J: TRBJ2-5; D: TRBD2; size: -; DNA: TGTGCCAGCAGCCCTATTAGCGGGGGACTGGAGACCCAGTACTTC; CDR3: CASSPISGGLETQYF
V: TRBV28; J: TRBJ2-5; D: -; size: -; DNA: TGTGCCAGCAGTTTTGTGTACAGCCAAGAGACCCAGTACTTC; CDR3: CASSFVYSQETQYF
V: TRBV28; J: TRBJ1-5; D: -; size: -; DNA: TGTGCCAGCAGTAACAGGCGTCCTCCGGGTCAGCCCCAGCATTTT; CDR3: CASSNRRPPGQPQHF
V: TRBV7-9; J: TRBJ2-7; D: TRBD1; size: -; DNA: TGTGCCAGCAGGGCGGGGACAGGGACCTACGAGCAGTACTTC; CDR3: CASRAGTGTYEQYF
V: TRBV28; J: TRBJ1-5; D: -; size: -; DNA: TGTGCCAGCCAAGTTTTTAGCAATCAGCCCCAGCATTTT; CDR3: CASQVFSNQPQHF
V: TRBV2; J: TRBJ2-7; D: TRBD1; size: once; DNA: TGTGCCAGCAGGTCGACAGGGGGCAGCTACGAGCAGTACTTC; CDR3: CASRSTGGSYEQYF
V: TRBV5-4; J: TRBJ2-1; D: -; size: -; DNA: TGTGCCAGCAGCCCGGGGTACAATGAGCAGTTCTTC; CDR3: CASSPGYNEQFF
V: TRBV19; J: TRBJ1-5; D: TRBD1; size: -; DNA: TGTGCCAGTAGTGTGGGACAGAATAGCAATCAGCCCCAGCATTTT; CDR3: CASSVGQNSNQPQHF
V: TRBV29-1; J: TRBJ2-7; D: -; size: -; DNA: TGCAGCGTCCACTTGGGTACCGGGGCCTACGAGCAGTACTTC; CDR3: CSVHLGTGAYEQYF
V: TRBV28; J: TRBJ2-7; D: TRBD2; size: once; DNA: TGTGCCAGCAGTAGCGGGACTAGCGGGACTAGTGTGCAGTACTTC; CDR3: CASSSGTSGTSVQYF
V: TRBV4-1; J: TRBJ2-7; D: TRBD2; size: -; DNA: TGCGCCAGCAGCCAAGAGGAGCGAGCGGGAGGGATCTCCTACGAGCAGTACTTC; CDR3: CASSQEERAGGISYEQYF
V: TRBV9; J: TRBJ2-7; D: -; size: -; DNA: TGTGCCAGCAGCGTATCGGGACTGACCTACGAGCAGTACTTC; CDR3: CASSVSGLTYEQYF
V: TRBV27; J: TRBJ2-1; D: TRBD2; size: -; DNA: TGTGCCAGCCGGCCCGGGGTAGCGGGAGGGGGTGAGCAGTTCTTC; CDR3: CASRPGVAGGGEQFF
V: TRBV7-9; J: TRBJ1-1; D: -; size: -; DNA: TGTGCCAGCAGCTTAGTAACAGCAGCTTTCTTT; CDR3: CASSLVTAAFF
V: TRBV7-9; J: TRBJ1-5; D: TRBD1; size: -; DNA: TGTGCCAGCAGCGGGACAGGGGCAAGGTCGCCCCAGCATTTT; CDR3: CASSGTGARSPQHF
V: TRBV6-5; J: TRBJ2-1; D: TRBD2; size: -; DNA: TGTGCCAGCAGTCACCGACTAGCGGGAGTTGAGCAGTTCTTC; CDR3: CASSHRLAGVEQFF
V: TRBV7-2; J: TRBJ2-1; D: TRBD1; size: -; DNA: TGTGCCAGCAGCTCTCCTCAGGGGGCAGGCAATGAGCAGTTCTTC; CDR3: CASSSPQGAGNEQFF
V: TRBV28; J: TRBJ1-1; D: TRBD1; size: -; DNA: TGTGCCAGCAGTTCGACAGGGGGGTGGAGCACTGAAGCTTTCTTT; CDR3: CASSSTGGWSTEAFF
V: TRBV5-4; J: TRBJ2-7; D: -; size: -; DNA: TGTGCCAGCATCTCCCTAGGGGGGGGATACGAGCAGTACTTC; CDR3: CASISLGGGYEQYF
V: TRBV27; J: TRBJ1-6; D: -; size: -; DNA: TGTGCCAGCAGTCTCATCGGGACACCACTGAGTAATTCACCCCTCCACTTT; CDR3: CASSLIGTPLSNSPLHF
V: TRBV27; J: TRBJ2-7; D: -; size: -; DNA: TGTGCCAGCAGTCCTTACAGGGTTTCCTACGAGCAGTACTTC; CDR3: CASSPYRVSYEQYF
V: TRBV28; J: TRBJ2-3; D: -; size: -; DNA: TGTGCCAGCAGTTCCGGGACAAGGAGCACGGATACGCAGTATTTT; CDR3: CASSSGTRSTDTQYF
V: TRBV6-5; J: TRBJ1-2; D: -; size: -; DNA: TGTGCCAGCAGTTACCAGGGCGGCTATGGCTACACCTTC; CDR3: CASSYQGGYGYTF
V: TRBV19; J: TRBJ1-1; D: -; size: -; DNA: TGTGCCAGTAGCTTTTCCCAGAGGAACACTGAAGCTTTCTTT; CDR3: CASSFSQRNTEAFF
V: TRBV11-3; J: TRBJ2-7; D: -; size: -; DNA: TGTGCCAGCAGCTTAGGACAGCCGGGAAGCCACGAGCAGTACTTC; CDR3: CASSLGQPGSHEQYF
V: TRBV2; J: TRBJ2-7; D: TRBD1; size: -; DNA: TGTGCCAGCAGCGACCCCGGACAGGGCCTCTCCTACGAGCAGTACTTC; CDR3: CASSDPGQGLSYEQYF
V: TRBV10-1; J: TRBJ2-2; D: -; size: once; DNA: TGCGCCAGCAGTGAGCCCGGGGGAAACGGGGAGCTGTTTTTT; CDR3: CASSEPGGNGELFF
V: TRBV29-1; J: TRBJ2-3; D: -; size: -; DNA: TGCAGCGTTGAGGGAGGTCAGGGGCTTGGTGCAGATACGCAGTATTTT; CDR3: CSVEGGQGLGADTQYF
V: TRBV7-8; J: TRBJ2-3; D: -; size: -; DNA: TGTGCCAGCAGCACGAACACAGATACGCAGTATTTT; CDR3: CASSTNTDTQYF
V: TRBV2; J: TRBJ1-4; D: TRBD1; size: -; DNA: TGTGCCAGCAGTCGCCAACAGGGGGCTGTGAATGAAAAACTGTTTTTT; CDR3: CASSRQQGAVNEKLFF
V: TRBV4-1; J: TRBJ2-7; D: TRBD2; size: -; DNA: TGCGCCAGCAGCCAGGAGGGACTAGCTTCCTACGAGCAGTACTTC; CDR3: CASSQEGLASYEQYF
V: TRBV7-9; J: TRBJ1-4; D: TRBD1; size: -; DNA: TGTGCCAGCAGCTTAGCCCACCGGACAGGAAGAAGAGTAAAACTGTTTTTT; CDR3: CASSLAHRTGRRVKLFF
V: TRBV5-1; J: TRBJ1-6; D: -; size: -; DNA: TGCGCCAGCAGCTTGGGACAGGACGATTCACCCCTCCACTTT; CDR3: CASSLGQDDSPLHF
V: TRBV19; J: TRBJ2-7; D: -; size: -; DNA: TGTGCCAGTAGTATAGGATACTCCTACGAGCAGTACTTC; CDR3: CASSIGYSYEQYF
V: TRBV7-9; J: TRBJ2-3; D: TRBD2; size: -; DNA: TGTGCCAGCAGCCCCCTGGCGGGAGGGTCCACAGATACGCAGTATTTT; CDR3: CASSPLAGGSTDTQYF
V: TRBV2; J: TRBJ2-6; D: -; size: -; DNA: TGTGCCAGCAGTGAAGGGATCGGGGCCAACGTCCTGACTTTC; CDR3: CASSEGIGANVLTF
V: TRBV13; J: TRBJ2-7; D: -; size: -; DNA: TGTGCCAGCAGCGGAGACTTCGGGGAGCAGTACTTC; CDR3: CASSGDFGEQYF
V: TRBV7-2; J: TRBJ2-1; D: -; size: -; DNA: TGTGCCAGCAGCGGGTGGGGGGAGCAGTTCTTC; CDR3: CASSGWGEQFF